This T cell receptor beta chain stems from a study of blood T cell repertoires in COVID-19. Authors' methods: Reference gene primer amplification yielded estimated nucleated cell counts. Sequenced by immunoSEQ multiplex PCR; TCRdb stores in-frame clones only, minus some. V, J and clone size reflect that table, while D and trimming were determined from the DNA. This sample has about 76,000 clones, with 65% to 90% found just once. Trimming cost V 6 bases and J 5 bases; bases outside gene matches: 9. CDR1 and CDR2 (germline): WNHNN, SYGVQD (reference sequence). This CDR3 region has 14 residues. The receptor was derived from a human donor in a cohort sampled during active COVID-19. The sample comprised peripheral blood. The chain is built from TRBV10-1 and TRBJ2-5, with TRBD2 identical over 7 bases. This CDR3 reads CASSFGTKRETQYF. The CDR3 DNA follows: TGCGCCAGCAGCTTCGGGACTAAGCGGGAGACCCAGTACTTC.